This TCR beta chain derives from a study of OX40 agonist ivuxolimab in advanced cancers. This CDR3 contains 19 residues. The germline CDR1 and CDR2 sequences are MDHEN and SYDVKM. The V and J ends lost 4 bases and 1 base, in that order; junction bases with no gene match: 15. Assay used: immunoSEQ multiplex PCR; TCRdb lists only in-frame clones, some missing. The repertoire holds 42,000 or so clones, with under 90% as singletons. The chain has TRBV28 and TRBJ2-5, with 10 bases matching TRBD2. This TCR came from an adult with an advanced solid tumor such as melanoma, head and neck, liver or kidney cancer. Sequencing was performed on CD4+ or CD8+ T cells sorted from blood, taken in a trial of the OX40 agonist ivuxolimab. The CDR3 bases are TGTGCCAGCAGTTACCCCGGAGAGACTAGCGGGCCCCTCCAAGAGACCCAGTACTTC. Protein: CASSYPGETSGPLQETQYF.